This T cell receptor (beta chain) was recovered during a study of blood T cells in healthy people across ages. The germline V and J ends were trimmed by 4 bases and 9 bases, with 12 bases remaining between them. The CDR3 consists of 12 residues. CDR1 and CDR2 from the germline V gene are SGHAT and FQNNGV. A second PCR of 7 to 11 cycles used a sample-barcoded 5' primer and a J-beta primer mix. TCRdb used MiXCR to reprocess the 5' RACE reads, holding one entry per CDR3 protein. The sample lists approximately 1,700,000 distinct CDR3 sequences, about two fifths occurring once. In its sample, this clonotype was seen a few times.

V gene TRBV11-2 combines with J gene TRBJ2-5, with D perhaps matching TRBD2 (6 bases). Sequencing input: blood. This clonotype was obtained from a human donor in good health. Here the CDR3 reads CASSYTPGAQYF. Here the CDR3 DNA reads TGTGCCAGCAGCTACACCCCGGGGGCCCAGTACTTC.